This TCR beta chain appears in the sequencing data of a study of beta chain features in type 1 diabetes. Overall study findings and caveats: HLA effects on TCRB rearrangement stayed unresolved here.

In its sample, this clone was seen a few times. The antigen is not known. The CDR3 spans 16 residues. V shed 4 bases and J 1 base; nucleotides not matched to a gene: 2. Germline V lookup: CDR1 MGHRA, CDR2 YSYEKL. Each donor gave one heparinised blood draw averaging roughly 100 mL. Reverse transcription of all isolated RNA meant that expressed TCRB transcripts were sequenced. Profiling relied on immunoSEQ multiplex PCR, and the TCRdb table lists in-frame clones only, not all of them. The profile shows under 250,000 clones, approximately 10% of them singletons. The V gene is TRBV4-1, the J gene TRBJ2-2; 11 bases map to TRBD2. The TCR originated in a man between 18 and 35 years old in good health. Sequencing was carried out using central memory CD4+ T cells from blood. This CDR3 is CASSRGLAGNTGELFF. For the CDR3, the DNA is TGCGCCAGCAGCCGAGGACTAGCGGGGAACACCGGGGAGCTGTTTTTT.